This T cell receptor (beta chain) was found in a study of T cell responses to AZD1222 COVID-19 vaccine. Study-wide findings and caveats: Of spike-specific TCRs, nearly half reportedly target regions left unmutated in variants. With two AZD1222 doses given, Spike-specific TCR breadth and depth both rose. It was only after the peak T cell response that any repertoires were sampled. The sample set comprised mostly white British donors with more females, and clonal diversity was possibly underestimated.

The repertoire was sequenced with immunoSEQ multiplex PCR; TCRdb's copy has only in-frame clones and lacks some. The sample lists around 140,000 clones, 88% occurring once. The germline CDR1 and CDR2 sequences are MNHEY and SMNVEV (reference sequence). This CDR3 has 18 residues. The junction had 17 bases not matched to a gene; V was cut back by 6 bases and J by 3 bases. Comment on this clone: Its antigen is not identified.

The sequencing used peripheral blood, collected 28 days after the second dose of the MenACWY control vaccine. This clonotype originated in an adult who received the MenACWY meningococcal vaccine as a control. This chain uses TRBV27 with TRBJ1-1; 9 bases are shared with TRBD1. CDR3 region: CASRSSSAGTGRDTEAFF. The CDR3 DNA reads as TGTGCCAGCAGATCCTCTTCAGCCGGGACAGGGAGGGACACTGAAGCTTTCTTT.